This T cell receptor (beta chain) was observed in a study of blood T cell repertoires in COVID-19. Study details: Researchers got acute and convalescent COVID-19 samples from the United States, Italy and Spain. PBMCs, B-cell-depleted T cells, or T cells were the source of the cDNA or gDNA that made up the material.

CDR1 is LNHDA and CDR2 is SQIVND in the germline V gene (reference sequence). The CDR3 sequence is 16 residues long. Between the trimmed V and J ends, which lost 3 bases and 0 bases, there was a span of 14 bases. TCRdb's copy holds only in-frame clones and misses some; the assay was immunoSEQ multiplex PCR. The sample lists roughly 100,000 clones; around nine tenths were seen once. The rearrangement joins TRBV19 to TRBJ2-5; D is perhaps TRBD2 (7 bases). Sequenced: peripheral blood. The receptor was isolated from a man over 45 with active COVID-19. The CDR3 nucleotides are TGTGCCAGTAGTATTGGGAGGGGGGTGAACCAAGAGACCCAGTACTTC. This gives the protein CASSIGRGVNQETQYF.